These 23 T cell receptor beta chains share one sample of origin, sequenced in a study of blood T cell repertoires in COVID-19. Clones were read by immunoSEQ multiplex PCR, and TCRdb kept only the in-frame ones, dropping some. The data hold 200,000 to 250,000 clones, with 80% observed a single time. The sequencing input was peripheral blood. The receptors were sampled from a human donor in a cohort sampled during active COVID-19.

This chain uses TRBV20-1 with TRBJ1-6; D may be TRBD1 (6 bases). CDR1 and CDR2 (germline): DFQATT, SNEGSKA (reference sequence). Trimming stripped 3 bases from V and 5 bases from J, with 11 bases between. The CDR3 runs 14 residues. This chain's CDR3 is CSASTDSDNSPLHF. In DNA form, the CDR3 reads TGCAGTGCTAGTACGGACAGTGATAATTCACCCCTCCACTTT.

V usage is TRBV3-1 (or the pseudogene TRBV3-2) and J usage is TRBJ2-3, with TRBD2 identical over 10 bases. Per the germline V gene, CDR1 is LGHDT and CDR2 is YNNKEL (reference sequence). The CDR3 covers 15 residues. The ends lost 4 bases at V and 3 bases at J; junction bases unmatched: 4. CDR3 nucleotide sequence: TGTGCCAGCAGCCCGGGACTAGCGAGGACAGATACGCAGTATTTT. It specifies CASSPGLARTDTQYF.

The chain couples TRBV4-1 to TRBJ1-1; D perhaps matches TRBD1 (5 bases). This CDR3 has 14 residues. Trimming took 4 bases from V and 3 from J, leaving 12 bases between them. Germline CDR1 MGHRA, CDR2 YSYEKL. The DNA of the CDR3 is TGCGCCAGCAGCCTGGAAAGGGGTGACACTGAAGCTTTCTTT. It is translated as CASSLERGDTEAFF.

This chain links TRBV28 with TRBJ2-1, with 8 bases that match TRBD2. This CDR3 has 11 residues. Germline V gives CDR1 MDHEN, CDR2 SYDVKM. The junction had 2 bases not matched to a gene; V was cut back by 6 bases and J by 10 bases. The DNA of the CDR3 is TGTGCCAGCAGACTAGCGGTCGAGCAGTTCTTC. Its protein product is CASRLAVEQFF.

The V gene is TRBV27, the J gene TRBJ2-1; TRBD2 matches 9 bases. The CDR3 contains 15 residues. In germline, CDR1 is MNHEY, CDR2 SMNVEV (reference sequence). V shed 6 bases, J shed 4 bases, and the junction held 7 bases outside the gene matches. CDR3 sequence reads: CASSAGGAGYNEQFF. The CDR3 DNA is TGTGCCAGCAGCGCGGGGGGGGCGGGTTACAATGAGCAGTTCTTC.

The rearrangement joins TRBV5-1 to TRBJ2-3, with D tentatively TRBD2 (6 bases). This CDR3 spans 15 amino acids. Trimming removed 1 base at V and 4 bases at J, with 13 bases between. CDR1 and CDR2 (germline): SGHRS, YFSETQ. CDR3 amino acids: CASSLRGGNADTQYF. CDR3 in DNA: TGCGCCAGCAGCTTGAGGGGCGGGAACGCAGATACGCAGTATTTT. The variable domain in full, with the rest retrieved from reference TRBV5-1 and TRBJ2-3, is KAGVTQTPRYLIKTRGQQVTLSCSPISGHRSVSWYQQTPGQGLQFLFEYFSETQRNKGNFPGRFSGRQFSNSRSEMNVSTLELGDSALYLCASSLRGGNADTQYFGPGTRLTVL.

As DNA, the CDR3 is TGTGCCAGCTCCTTGAGAATCTACGAGCAGTACTTC. It translates to CASSLRIYEQYF. The rearrangement links TRBV12-3 or TRBV12-4 to TRBJ2-7, with unresolved D. The CDR3 covers 12 residues. The V gene lost 8 bases and the J gene lost 3 bases, with 11 bases spanning the gap.

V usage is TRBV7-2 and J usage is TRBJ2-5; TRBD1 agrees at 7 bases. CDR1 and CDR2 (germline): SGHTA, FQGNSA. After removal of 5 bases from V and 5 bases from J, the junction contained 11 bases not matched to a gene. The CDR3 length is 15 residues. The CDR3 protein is CASSPNGQGDETQYF. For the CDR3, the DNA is TGTGCCAGCAGCCCGAACGGGCAGGGGGACGAGACCCAGTACTTC.

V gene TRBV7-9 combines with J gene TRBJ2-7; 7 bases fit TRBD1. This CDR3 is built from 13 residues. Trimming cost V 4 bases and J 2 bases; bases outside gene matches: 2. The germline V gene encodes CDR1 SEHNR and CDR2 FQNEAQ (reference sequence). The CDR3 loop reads CASSYDRAYEQYF. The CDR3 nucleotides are TGTGCCAGCAGCTACGACAGGGCCTACGAGCAGTACTTC.

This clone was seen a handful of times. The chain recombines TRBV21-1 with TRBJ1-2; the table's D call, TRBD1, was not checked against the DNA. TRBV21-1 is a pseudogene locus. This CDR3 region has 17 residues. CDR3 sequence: CASSKRAQGIWDYGYTF. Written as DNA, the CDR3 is TGTGCCAGCAGCAAAAGGGCCCAGGGGATTTGGGACTATGGCTACACCTTC.

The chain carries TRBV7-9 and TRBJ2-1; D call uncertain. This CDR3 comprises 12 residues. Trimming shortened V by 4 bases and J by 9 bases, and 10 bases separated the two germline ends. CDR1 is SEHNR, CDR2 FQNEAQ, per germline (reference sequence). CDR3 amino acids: CASSSDRVEQFF. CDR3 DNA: TGTGCCAGCAGCTCCGACCGGGTTGAGCAGTTCTTC.

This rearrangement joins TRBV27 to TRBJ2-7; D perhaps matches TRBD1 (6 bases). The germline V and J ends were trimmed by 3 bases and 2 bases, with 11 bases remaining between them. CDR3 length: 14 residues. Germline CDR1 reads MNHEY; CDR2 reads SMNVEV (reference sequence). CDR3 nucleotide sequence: TGTGCCAGCAGTTTGGGGGCGGGCGCCTACGAGCAGTACTTC. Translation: CASSLGAGAYEQYF.

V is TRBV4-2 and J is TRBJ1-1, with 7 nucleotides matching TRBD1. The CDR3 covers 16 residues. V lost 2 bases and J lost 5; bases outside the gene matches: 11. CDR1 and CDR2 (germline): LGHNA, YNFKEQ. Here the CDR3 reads CASSQRGDRESTEAFF. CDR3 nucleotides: TGTGCCAGCAGCCAAAGAGGCGACAGGGAATCGACTGAAGCTTTCTTT.

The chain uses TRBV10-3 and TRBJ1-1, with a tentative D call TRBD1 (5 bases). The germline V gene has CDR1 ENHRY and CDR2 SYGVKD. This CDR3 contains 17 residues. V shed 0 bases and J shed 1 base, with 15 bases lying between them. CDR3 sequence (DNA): TGTGCCATCAGTGAGTCGAGGTTGGGGCAGGGGAACACTGAAGCTTTCTTT. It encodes CAISESRLGQGNTEAFF.

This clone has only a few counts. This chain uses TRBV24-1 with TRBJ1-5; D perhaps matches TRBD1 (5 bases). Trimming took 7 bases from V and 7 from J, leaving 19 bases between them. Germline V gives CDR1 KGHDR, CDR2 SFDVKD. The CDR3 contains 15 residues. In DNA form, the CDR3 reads TGTGCCACCAGCTTAAAGAGGGGAGGGTACCAGCCCCAGCATTTT. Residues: CATSLKRGGYQPQHF.

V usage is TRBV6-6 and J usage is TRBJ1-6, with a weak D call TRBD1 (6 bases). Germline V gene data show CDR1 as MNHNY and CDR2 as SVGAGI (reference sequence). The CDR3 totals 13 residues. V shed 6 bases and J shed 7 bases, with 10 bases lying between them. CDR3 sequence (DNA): TGTGCCAGCAGGTGGACAGTAAATTCACCCCTCCACTTT. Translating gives CASRWTVNSPLHF.

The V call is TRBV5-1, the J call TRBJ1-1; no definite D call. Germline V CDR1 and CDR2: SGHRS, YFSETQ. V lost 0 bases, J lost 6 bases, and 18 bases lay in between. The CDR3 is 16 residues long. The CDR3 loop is CASSLDGQNPVAEAFF. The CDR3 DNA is TGCGCCAGCAGCTTGGATGGGCAGAACCCCGTCGCTGAAGCTTTCTTT.

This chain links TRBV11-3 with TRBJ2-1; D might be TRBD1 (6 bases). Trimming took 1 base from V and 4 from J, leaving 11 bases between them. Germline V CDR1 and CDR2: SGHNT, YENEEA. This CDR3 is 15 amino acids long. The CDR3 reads CASSLAGARYNEQFF. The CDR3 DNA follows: TGTGCCAGCAGCTTAGCAGGGGCGCGATACAATGAGCAGTTCTTC.

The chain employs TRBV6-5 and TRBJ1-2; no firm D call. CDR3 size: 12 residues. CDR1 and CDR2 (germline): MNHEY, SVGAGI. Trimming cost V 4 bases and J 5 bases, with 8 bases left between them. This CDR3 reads CASSSTRYGYTF. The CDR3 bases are TGTGCCAGCAGTTCTACTAGGTATGGCTACACCTTC.

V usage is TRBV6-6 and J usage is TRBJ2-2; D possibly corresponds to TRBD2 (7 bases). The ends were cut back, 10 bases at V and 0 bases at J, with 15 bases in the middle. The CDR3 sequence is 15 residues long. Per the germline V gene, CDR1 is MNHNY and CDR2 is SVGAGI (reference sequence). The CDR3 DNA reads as TGTGCCACCAATCGGGGGGCCCCGAACACCGGGGAGCTGTTTTTT. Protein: CATNRGAPNTGELFF.

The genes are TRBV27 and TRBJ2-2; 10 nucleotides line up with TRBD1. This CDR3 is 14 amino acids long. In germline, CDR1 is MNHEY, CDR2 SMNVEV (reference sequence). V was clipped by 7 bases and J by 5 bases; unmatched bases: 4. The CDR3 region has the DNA TGTGCCAGCATGACAGGGGGCCGGACCGGGGAGCTGTTTTTT. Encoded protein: CASMTGGRTGELFF.

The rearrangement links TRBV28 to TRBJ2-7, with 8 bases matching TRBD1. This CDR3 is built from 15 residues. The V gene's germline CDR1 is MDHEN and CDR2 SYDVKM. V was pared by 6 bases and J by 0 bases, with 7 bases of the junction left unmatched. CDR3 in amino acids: CASSPGTGLSYEQYF. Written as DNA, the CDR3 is TGTGCCAGCAGCCCCGGGACAGGCCTCTCCTACGAGCAGTACTTC. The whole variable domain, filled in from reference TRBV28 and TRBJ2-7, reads DVKVTQSSRYLVKRTGEKVFLECVQDMDHENMFWYRQDPGLGLRLIYFSYDVKMKEKGDIPEGYSVSREKKERFSLILESASTNQTSMYLCASSPGTGLSYEQYFGPGTRLTVT.

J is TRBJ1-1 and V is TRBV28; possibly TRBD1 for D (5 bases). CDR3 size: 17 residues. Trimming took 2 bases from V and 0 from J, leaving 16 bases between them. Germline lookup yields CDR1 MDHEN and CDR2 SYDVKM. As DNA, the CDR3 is TGTGCCAGCAGTTTAGCCGAGGATGGGGGGATGAACACTGAAGCTTTCTTT. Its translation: CASSLAEDGGMNTEAFF. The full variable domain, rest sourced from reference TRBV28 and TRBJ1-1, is DVKVTQSSRYLVKRTGEKVFLECVQDMDHENMFWYRQDPGLGLRLIYFSYDVKMKEKGDIPEGYSVSREKKERFSLILESASTNQTSMYLCASSLAEDGGMNTEAFFGQGTRLTVV.